This T cell receptor (beta chain) came from a study of blood T cells in healthy people across ages. Study-wide findings and caveats: The donors' CMV status was not determined, possibly confounding changes in expanded clonotypes. More naive CD4+ cells and higher diversity marked long-lived donors relative to aged donors. Per million T cells, TCR beta diversity dropped roughly linearly as age increased.

Turning to this clonotype: What it binds is not known.

Per sample, no less than 5 micrograms of total RNA were extracted. For the second PCR, which ran for roughly 6 to 12 cycles, a sample-barcoded 5' primer and a J-beta primer mix were used. TCRdb itself ran the 5' RACE reads through MiXCR, one entry per CDR3 protein. The sample shows around 1,800,000 distinct CDR3 sequences, about 39% of them seen only once. Looked up from germline, CDR1 is MNHEY and CDR2 is SVGEGT. The length of the CDR3 is 17 residues. Trimming cost V 4 bases and J 2 bases, with 18 bases left between them. V is TRBV6-2 or TRBV6-3 and J is TRBJ2-1, with D tentatively TRBD1 or TRBD2 (5 bases each). The source of this sequence is a human donor in good health. The sample was blood. DNA of the CDR3: TGTGCCAGCAGTTCCCCGCTGCCCGGGGCAACCTACAATGAGCAGTTCTTC. It specifies CASSSPLPGATYNEQFF.